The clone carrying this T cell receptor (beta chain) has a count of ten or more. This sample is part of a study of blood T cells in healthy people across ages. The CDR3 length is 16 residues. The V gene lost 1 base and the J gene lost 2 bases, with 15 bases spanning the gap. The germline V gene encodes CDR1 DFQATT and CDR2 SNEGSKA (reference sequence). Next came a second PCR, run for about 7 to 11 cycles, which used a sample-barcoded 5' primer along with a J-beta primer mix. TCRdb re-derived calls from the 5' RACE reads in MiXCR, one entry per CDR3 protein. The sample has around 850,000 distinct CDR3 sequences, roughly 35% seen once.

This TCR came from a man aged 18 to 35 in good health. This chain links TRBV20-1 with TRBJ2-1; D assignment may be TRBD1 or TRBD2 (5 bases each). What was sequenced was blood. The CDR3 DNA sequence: TGCAGTGCTAGAGTCCCGAAGGGGACGGCCTACAATGAGCAGTTCTTC. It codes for CSARVPKGTAYNEQFF.